This entry lists 8 T cell receptor beta chains sequenced from one sample in a study of T cells after somatic rescue of genetic block. The protocol was immunoSEQ multiplex PCR, while the TCRdb copy is restricted to in-frame clones and leaves out a portion. The repertoire holds roughly 55,000 clones, with approximately 96% as singletons. What was sequenced was peripheral blood mononuclear cells (PBMCs). Source of these receptors: a child younger than two.

The chain links TRBV6-8 to TRBJ2-7, with 7 nucleotides matching TRBD2. The length of the CDR3 is 14 residues. J lost 2 bases, V lost 2 bases, and 3 bases had no gene match. Germline V gene sequence: CDR1 MNHGY, CDR2 SAAAGT. The CDR3 spells CASSYGGLTYEQYF. The CDR3, as DNA: TGTGCCAGCAGTTACGGGGGACTAACCTACGAGCAGTACTTC.

The chain has TRBV2 and TRBJ1-2, with unresolved D. Trimming removed 0 bases at V and 4 bases at J, with 3 bases between. CDR1 SNHLY and CDR2 FYNNEI come from the germline V gene. CDR3 length equals 12 residues. The CDR3 here is CASSEAGYGYTF. DNA of the CDR3: TGTGCCAGCAGTGAAGCAGGCTATGGCTACACCTTC.

V and J are TRBV6-5 and TRBJ2-1; perhaps TRBD2 as D (6 bases). CDR1 MNHEY and CDR2 SVGAGI come from the germline V gene. V was pared by 2 bases and J by 0 bases, with 8 bases between. The CDR3 runs to 15 residues. CDR3 DNA: TGTGCCAGCAGTTACGGAGGGAACTCCTACAATGAGCAGTTCTTC. Amino acid sequence: CASSYGGNSYNEQFF.

The chain carries TRBV6-4 and TRBJ1-6; perhaps TRBD1 as D (5 bases). This CDR3 has 13 residues. Deletions cut 4 bases from V and 8 bases from J, with 9 bases between. CDR1 is MRHNA, CDR2 SNTAGT, per germline. The CDR3 DNA follows: TGTGCCAGCAGTGCACAGGTTGATTCACCCCTCCACTTT. As protein: CASSAQVDSPLHF.

This rearrangement joins TRBV6-1 to TRBJ1-5; 9 positions agree with TRBD1. Germline trimming cut 2 bases from V and 5 bases from J; bases unmatched to any gene: 13. This CDR3 is built from 18 residues. The germline V gene encodes CDR1 MNHNS and CDR2 SASEGT. The CDR3 bases are TGTGCCAGCAGTGAAAGAAGGGGGACAGGGAGGAGGGATCAGCCCCAGCATTTT. This sequence encodes CASSERRGTGRRDQPQHF.

The chain uses TRBV7-2 and TRBJ1-5; D uncertain. CDR3 length equals 16 residues. The germline V and J ends were trimmed by 1 base and 4 bases, with 14 bases remaining between them. Germline CDR1 SGHTA, CDR2 FQGNSA. The CDR3 nucleotides read TGTGCCAGCAGCTTAGACATTTGGGGAGGGAATCAGCCCCAGCATTTT. Translation gives CASSLDIWGGNQPQHF.

This clone was observed once. The chain couples TRBV19 to TRBJ2-2; TRBD2 agrees at 8 bases. The germline V gene encodes CDR1 LNHDA and CDR2 SQIVND (reference sequence). Germline trimming cut 6 bases from V and 0 bases from J; bases unmatched to any gene: 3. This CDR3 contains 15 residues. The chain's CDR3 is CASRKLAANTGELFF. The DNA for the CDR3 is TGTGCCAGTAGGAAACTAGCGGCGAACACCGGGGAGCTGTTTTTT.

There are a few counts of this clone. The chain links TRBV25-1 to TRBJ2-3; D not resolved. Germline CDR1 reads MGHDK; CDR2 reads SYGVNS. V lost 0 bases and J lost 2, with 3 bases in between. The CDR3 length is 13 residues. CDR3 nucleotides: TGTGCCAGCAGTGAATACAACACAGATACGCAGTATTTT. Its translation is CASSEYNTDTQYF.